The 23 T cell receptor beta chains below all came from one sample that was sequenced in a study of T cells after yellow fever vaccination. In TCRdb, the 5' RACE reads were re-called with MiXCR into one record per CDR3 protein. This table has more than 350,000 distinct CDR3 sequences, around 10% appearing once. The specimen comprised PBMCs, sampled on the day of the first yellow fever vaccination. Every receptor here comes from a man aged 18-30 years who received the YFV17D yellow fever vaccine.

This chain uses TRBV6-2 or TRBV6-3 with TRBJ1-4; weak D call: TRBD1 (6 bases). The CDR3 is 13 amino acids. Germline V gene data show CDR1 as MNHEY and CDR2 as SVGEGT. V shed 8 bases and J shed 5 bases, with 12 bases lying between them. The CDR3, as DNA: TGTGCCAGCGCCGGACAGAGGAATGAAAAACTGTTTTTT. This codes for CASAGQRNEKLFF.

This clonotype was observed at least ten times. The gene calls are TRBV12-3 or TRBV12-4 and TRBJ1-1; TRBD1 might be the D (5 bases). The V end was cut by 3 bases, the J end by 3 bases, with 11 bases between. CDR3 size: 14 residues. The CDR3 protein is CASSFAGGDTEAFF. The CDR3 bases are TGTGCCAGCAGTTTTGCGGGGGGAGACACTGAAGCTTTCTTT.

This clonotype was picked up a small number of times. V gene TRBV12-3 or TRBV12-4 combines with J gene TRBJ2-7; D may be TRBD1 (5 bases). Deletions cut 8 bases from V and 5 bases from J, with 13 bases between. CDR3 length equals 12 residues. The CDR3 DNA sequence: TGTGCCAGCCAGTGGGGCCGCCACGAGCAGTACTTC. It translates to CASQWGRHEQYF.

This clonotype was seen a few times. The rearrangement uses TRBV27 and TRBJ2-1; 7 bases line up with TRBD1. CDR1 MNHEY and CDR2 SMNVEV come from the germline V gene (reference sequence). V trimming: 4 bases; J trimming: 5 bases; junction bases outside the gene matches: 5. CDR3 length: 14 amino acids. The CDR3 loop is CASSSLGQDNEQFF. The DNA for the CDR3 is TGTGCCAGCAGTTCCTTAGGACAGGACAATGAGCAGTTCTTC.

J is TRBJ2-3 and V is TRBV5-1; a possible D gene is TRBD2 (6 bases). Trimming removed 4 bases at V and 4 bases at J, with 13 bases between. The germline CDR1 and CDR2 sequences are SGHRS and YFSETQ. This CDR3 spans 14 amino acids. CDR3 in DNA: TGCGCCAGCAGCAACAGGCCGGGGGCAGATACGCAGTATTTT. Protein product: CASSNRPGADTQYF.

This chain connects TRBV5-4 to TRBJ1-1; tentative D call: TRBD1 (5 bases). This CDR3 comprises 12 residues. V gave up 0 bases and J gave up 11 bases, with 11 bases separating them. The germline V gene has CDR1 SGHNT and CDR2 YYREEE (reference sequence). The CDR3 DNA follows: TGTGCCAGCAGCTTGGCCCAGGGCACGGCTTTCTTT. This sequence encodes CASSLAQGTAFF.

The rearrangement links TRBV6-1 to TRBJ2-7; 9 bases match TRBD1. Trimming removed 5 bases from V and 0 bases from J; junction bases left unmatched: 5. Germline V gene lookup returns CDR1 MNHNS and CDR2 SASEGT. The CDR3 covers 15 residues. The CDR3 reads CASSRTGAFSYEQYV. The CDR3, as DNA: TGTGCCAGCAGTCGGACAGGGGCCTTCTCCTACGAGCAGTACGTC.

This clonotype was detected ten times or more. The chain is built from TRBV12-3 or TRBV12-4 and TRBJ1-2; 9 bases are a match to TRBD1. The CDR3 covers 14 residues. V shed 6 bases and J 4 bases; nucleotides not matched to a gene: 6. CDR3 bases: TGTGCCAGCAGCCCGGACAGGGGAAGCTATGGCTACACCTTC. It is translated as CASSPDRGSYGYTF.

This clonotype has just a few counts. The J gene is TRBJ1-1, the V gene TRBV7-2; D is possibly TRBD1 (5 bases). The ends were cut back, 5 bases at V and 8 bases at J, with 15 bases in the middle. The CDR3 is 13 residues long. Germline loops: CDR1 SGHTA, CDR2 FQGNSA. Here the CDR3 DNA reads TGTGCCAGCAGCCGGGCCGGGGGATTAGAAGCTTTCTTT. It specifies CASSRAGGLEAFF.

The genes are TRBV7-2 and TRBJ1-5, with unresolved D. In germline, CDR1 is SGHTA, CDR2 FQGNSA. V was pared by 5 bases and J by 4 bases, with 9 bases between. This CDR3 comprises 13 residues. The CDR3 here is CASSTVVNQPQHF. The CDR3 bases are TGTGCCAGCAGCACCGTCGTGAATCAGCCCCAGCATTTT.

This clonotype appeared a few times. The CDR3 sequence: CASSLVAGKETQYF. The CDR3 nucleotides are TGCGCCAGCAGCTTGGTTGCGGGGAAAGAGACCCAGTACTTC. The chain employs TRBV5-1 and TRBJ2-5, with D perhaps matching TRBD2 (6 bases). Germline V gene lookup returns CDR1 SGHRS and CDR2 YFSETQ. This CDR3 spans 14 amino acids. V was shortened by 0 bases and J by 3 bases, with 9 bases between the two germline ends.

The V call is TRBV6-5, the J call TRBJ1-4, with 7 positions matching TRBD1. The germline CDR1 and CDR2 sequences are MNHEY and SVGAGI. V gave up 2 bases and J gave up 8 bases; unmatched junction bases: 2. The CDR3 is 13 amino acids. The CDR3 loop reads CASSYTGEEKLFF. Here the CDR3 DNA reads TGTGCCAGCAGTTACACAGGGGAGGAAAAACTGTTTTTT.

This clonotype showed up many times. The chain couples TRBV28 to TRBJ1-5; D unclear. Trimming removed 7 bases at V and 7 bases at J, with 17 bases between. The length of the CDR3 is 14 residues. From germline, CDR1 is MDHEN and CDR2 SYDVKM. CDR3 DNA: TGTGCCAGCACCCAAGGTGGGGTCCAGCAGCCCCAGCATTTT. This encodes CASTQGGVQQPQHF.

On this clonotype: An end of the junction does not agree with germline; a read error may underlie this. The V call is TRBV20-1, the J call TRBJ1-5; the D gene is possibly TRBD1 (6 bases). The germline CDR1 and CDR2 sequences are DFQATT and SNEGSKA (reference sequence). The CDR3 has 17 amino acids. The CDR3 region is CCASFIGGRGENQPQHF. The CDR3 region has the DNA TGCTGTGCTAGTTTTATCGGTGGCAGGGGCGAGAATCAGCCCCAGCATTTT.

This clonotype was observed a few times. This chain joins TRBV12-3 or TRBV12-4 and TRBJ1-2, with D unresolved. The V gene lost 5 bases and the J gene lost 8 bases, with 6 bases spanning the gap. CDR3 length: 10 amino acids. This CDR3 is CASSHKGYTF. CDR3 sequence (DNA): TGTGCCAGCAGTCACAAAGGCTACACCTTC.

This chain joins TRBV6-1 and TRBJ2-5; D is unclear. Germline values: CDR1 MNHNS, CDR2 SASEGT. The CDR3 spans 14 residues. Trimming removed 6 bases at V and 4 bases at J, with 15 bases between. The CDR3 bases are TGTGCCAGCAGCTCGGACCCGATGGGAGAGACCCAGTACTTC. Translating gives CASSSDPMGETQYF.

This clonotype was seen more than once but under ten times. The V call is TRBV11-2, the J call TRBJ2-1; D not certain. Per germline, CDR1 SGHAT and CDR2 FQNNGV. There are 13 residues in the CDR3. Trimming removed 0 bases from V and 6 bases from J, with 6 bases in between. The CDR3 region is CASSLELRNEQFF. As DNA, the CDR3 is TGTGCCAGCAGCTTAGAACTCCGCAATGAGCAGTTCTTC.

The chain uses TRBV20-1 and TRBJ1-2; 8 bases are a match to TRBD1. This CDR3 contains 13 residues. CDR1 DFQATT and CDR2 SNEGSKA come from the germline V gene (reference sequence). Trimming at V came to 6 bases and at J to 4 bases, leaving 7 bases not matched to a gene. The CDR3 is CSAEKDRVYGYTF. In DNA form, the CDR3 reads TGCAGTGCCGAGAAGGACAGGGTCTATGGCTACACCTTC.

V gene TRBV15 combines with J gene TRBJ1-5; 8 nucleotides match TRBD1. This CDR3 region has 16 residues. V dropped 5 bases and J dropped 5; count of bases not matched to a gene: 11. CDR1 LNHNV and CDR2 YYDKDF come from the germline V gene (reference sequence). In DNA, the CDR3 is TGTGCCACCAGCCGGCCGGGACAGGAGACTTATCAGCCCCAGCATTTT. This translates into CATSRPGQETYQPQHF.

The rearrangement joins TRBV6-2 or TRBV6-3 to TRBJ1-2; D is possibly TRBD1 (6 bases). The CDR3 totals 15 residues. V dropped 4 bases and J dropped 3 bases, with 15 bases sitting between them. CDR1 and CDR2 from the germline V gene are MNHEY and SVGEGT. CDR3 DNA: TGTGCCAGCAGTTCCGCGGGGGGCTCGTACTATGGCTACACCTTC. As protein: CASSSAGGSYYGYTF.

There are a few counts of this clonotype. The chain carries TRBV6-1 and TRBJ1-6; TRBD1 is a possible D gene (6 bases). The CDR3 length is 16 residues. Germline CDR1 MNHNS, CDR2 SASEGT. V gave up 4 bases and J gave up 0 bases, with 10 bases separating them. The CDR3 DNA reads TGTGCCAGCAGTGGCCCCAGGGGCTCCTATAATTCACCCCTCCACTTT. It encodes CASSGPRGSYNSPLHF.

This clonotype was seen a handful of times. The chain links TRBV23-1 to TRBJ2-4; no reliable D call. TRBV23-1 counts as an open reading frame of uncertain function. The CDR3 length is 17 residues. Between the trimmed V and J ends, which lost 0 bases and 0 bases, there was a span of 12 bases. The CDR3 DNA reads TGCGCCAGCAGTCAATCCTCGACTCAAATAGCCAAAAACATTCAGTACTTC. It yields the protein CASSQSSTQIAKNIQYF.

This clonotype was seen only a few times. This chain connects TRBV19 to TRBJ2-7; tentative D call: TRBD2 (6 bases). Germline CDR1 LNHDA, CDR2 SQIVND (reference sequence). The CDR3 has 14 residues. Trimming took off 5 bases at V and 1 base at J, with 12 bases between the two ends. CDR3 nucleotides: TGTGCCAGTAGTTTCCTCGGAGGGTCCTACGAGCAGTACTTC. As protein: CASSFLGGSYEQYF. The complete variable domain, with remaining parts taken from reference TRBV19 and TRBJ2-7, reads DGGITQSPKYLFRKEGQNVTLSCEQNLNHDAMYWYRQDPGQGLRLIYYSQIVNDFQKGDIAEGYSVSREKKESFPLTVTSAQKNPTAFYLCASSFLGGSYEQYFGPGTRLTVT.